These 8 T cell receptor beta chains originate from one sample sequenced in a study of blood T cell repertoires in COVID-19. The protocol was immunoSEQ multiplex PCR, while the TCRdb copy is restricted to in-frame clones and leaves out a portion. The repertoire consists of 180,000 or so clones, with roughly 80% occurring once and the leading ten covering approximately 4.4%. Sequenced sample: PBMCs or T cells enriched from blood (not recorded which). Every receptor here comes from a woman aged 45-59 years who had recovered from COVID-19.

The J gene is TRBJ1-2, the V gene TRBV28; D unclear. This CDR3 has 14 residues. The V gene lost 5 bases and the J gene lost 4 bases, with 14 bases spanning the gap. In germline, CDR1 is MDHEN, CDR2 SYDVKM. CDR3 loop: CASSPYTSSYGYTF. Written as DNA, the CDR3 is TGTGCCAGCAGTCCTTACACCTCCAGCTATGGCTACACCTTC.

The chain employs TRBV18 and TRBJ1-4; D possibly corresponds to TRBD1 (5 bases). CDR1 and CDR2 (germline): KGHSH, LQKENI. The CDR3 totals 13 residues. The V gene lost 1 base and the J gene lost 8 bases, with 8 bases spanning the gap. CDR3 sequence: CASSPRGGEKLFF. The CDR3 DNA follows: TGTGCCAGCTCACCACGGGGGGGAGAAAAACTGTTTTTT.

The V and J genes are TRBV30 and TRBJ1-2, with D tentatively TRBD1 (6 bases). The V end was cut by 3 bases, the J end by 4 bases, with 15 bases between. The CDR3 loop spans 14 amino acids. Per germline, CDR1 GTSNPN and CDR2 SVGIG (reference sequence). The CDR3 DNA follows: TGTGCCTGGAGCGCCGGTGGGGGCATCTATGGCTACACCTTC. This encodes CAWSAGGGIYGYTF. The complete variable domain, with remaining parts taken from reference TRBV30 and TRBJ1-2, reads SQTIHQWPATLVQPVGSPLSLECTVEGTSNPNLYWYRQAAGRGLQLLFYSVGIGQISSEVPQNLSASRPQDRQFILSSKKLLLSDSGFYLCAWSAGGGIYGYTFGSGTRLTVV.

The V call is TRBV21-1, the J call TRBJ1-1; the table gives TRBD1 as D, unverified against the DNA. TRBV21-1 is shown as a pseudogene. The CDR3 is 14 amino acids. CDR3 in DNA: TGTGCCAGCCCCACTACAGGGGTTGAAACTGAAGCTTTCTTT. Translated: CASPTTGVETEAFF.

This clone was picked up many times. V gene TRBV14 combines with J gene TRBJ1-4; TRBD1 is a possible D gene (5 bases). V was pared by 0 bases and J by 7 bases, with 15 bases between. The CDR3 is 16 residues long. The germline CDR1 and CDR2 sequences are SGHDN and FVKESK. CDR3 bases: TGTGCCAGCAGCCAAGACTTCCGGGGGGGAAGTGAAAAACTGTTTTTT. Its protein is CASSQDFRGGSEKLFF.

This chain joins TRBV29-1 and TRBJ2-2, with 8 positions matching TRBD1. The CDR3 spans 15 residues. V was pared by 7 bases and J by 1 base, with 8 bases of the junction left unmatched. Germline lookup yields CDR1 SQVTM and CDR2 ANQGSEA. The CDR3: CSAQTGVGNTGELFF. Written as DNA, the CDR3 is TGCAGCGCTCAGACAGGGGTCGGGAACACCGGGGAGCTGTTTTTT.

The V call is TRBV27, the J call TRBJ1-1; 7 bases are a match to TRBD1. The germline V gene encodes CDR1 MNHEY and CDR2 SMNVEV (reference sequence). V was clipped by 8 bases and J by 2 bases; unmatched bases: 8. The CDR3 contains 14 residues. DNA for the CDR3: TGTGCCAGCGGAAAAGGGGGCTATAACACTGAAGCTTTCTTT. Translation: CASGKGGYNTEAFF.

The CDR3 loop reads CAWASEVRTEAFF. For the CDR3, the DNA is TGTGCCTGGGCCAGTGAAGTACGTACTGAAGCTTTCTTT. The V and J genes are TRBV30 and TRBJ1-1; D gene uncertain. CDR1 is GTSNPN and CDR2 is SVGIG in the germline V gene (reference sequence). The CDR3 is made up of 13 amino acids. Trimming removed 5 bases at V and 5 bases at J, with 15 bases between.